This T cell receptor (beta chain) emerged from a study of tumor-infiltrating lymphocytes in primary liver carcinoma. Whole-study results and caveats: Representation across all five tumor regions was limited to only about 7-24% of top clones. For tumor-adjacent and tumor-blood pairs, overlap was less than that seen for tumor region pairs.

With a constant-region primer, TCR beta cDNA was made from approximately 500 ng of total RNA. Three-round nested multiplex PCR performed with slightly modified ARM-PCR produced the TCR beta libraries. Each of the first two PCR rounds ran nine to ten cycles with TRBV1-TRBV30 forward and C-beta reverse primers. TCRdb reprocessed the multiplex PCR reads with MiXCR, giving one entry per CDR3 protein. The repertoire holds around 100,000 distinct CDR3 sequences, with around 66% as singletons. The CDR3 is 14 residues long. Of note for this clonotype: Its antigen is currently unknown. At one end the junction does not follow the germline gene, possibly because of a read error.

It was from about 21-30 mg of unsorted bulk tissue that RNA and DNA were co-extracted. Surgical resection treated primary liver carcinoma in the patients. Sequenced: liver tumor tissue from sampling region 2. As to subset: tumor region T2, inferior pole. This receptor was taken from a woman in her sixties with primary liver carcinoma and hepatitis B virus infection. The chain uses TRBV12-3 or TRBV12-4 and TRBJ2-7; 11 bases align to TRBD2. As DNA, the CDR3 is TGTGCCAGCCGCCCTAGCGGGAGGCCCTACAAGCAGTACTTC. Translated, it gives CASRPSGRPYKQYF.